This T cell receptor beta chain comes out of a study of blood T cell repertoires in COVID-19. Study-wide background: Acute and convalescent COVID-19 specimens originated in the United States, Italy and Spain. T cells, B-cell-depleted T cells, or PBMCs supplied cDNA or gDNA.

Participants reported their clinical history, and cohort assignment relied on those reports. Per the germline V gene, CDR1 is LGHNA and CDR2 is YNFKEQ. The V and J ends lost 3 bases and 5 bases, in that order; junction bases with no gene match: 4. The CDR3 totals 17 residues. Authors' data handling: It was from reference gene primer amplification that nucleated cell counts were estimated. The protocol was immunoSEQ multiplex PCR, while the TCRdb copy is restricted to in-frame clones and leaves out a portion. V and J calls and clone size follow that table, whereas D and trimming were derived from the DNA. The sample consists of 150,000 to 200,000 clones, 89% of them appearing once.

Sequencing was carried out using PBMCs or T cells enriched from blood (not recorded which). This clonotype originated in a young woman who had recovered from COVID-19. V and J are TRBV4-2 and TRBJ2-1, with 16 bases aligning to TRBD2. This chain's CDR3 is CASSQGTSGRVDNEQFF. The CDR3 DNA follows: TGTGCCAGCAGCCAGGGGACTAGCGGGAGGGTCGACAATGAGCAGTTCTTC.